This T cell receptor (beta chain) derives from a study of T-cell reconstitution after alpha-beta-depleted transplantation in children (TCRdb year 2016). Broadly, across the study: The study quantitatively tracked T-cell immune reconstitution after TCRalphabeta/CD19-depleted allogeneic hematopoietic cell transplantation in children using TCR repertoire profiling.

This clonotype was found many times. Its antigen remains undetermined. No qualities accompany the bases; no much larger clone lies one base away. From the cysteine through the phenylalanine, the CDR3 covers 10 amino acids. Of the read, only the CDR3 DNA is kept; its 30 bases are in frame from base 1. V is shortened by 6 bases, J by 4 bases, and the region joining them spans 4 bases. The germline V gene (reference sequence) sets CDR1 to DFQATT and CDR2 to SNEGSKA. Receptors were amplified or captured by PCR. The sequencer was an Illumina HiSeq 2500. To normalize quantification of the TCRbeta repertoire, the TCR libraries were built with molecular barcoding that relied on unique molecular identifiers. TCRdb redid the processing of the public reads, applying fastp at Q25 and MiXCR, and retained in-frame beta chains. Each entry is one CDR3 protein sequence, shown with its most common DNA and genes. Across this sample there are over 25,000 distinct CDR3 sequences, with about 6% seen only once. Jointly, the top ten make up roughly a quarter of the sample.

General findings and caveats noted by the study authors: Over the following months the frequencies of hyperexpanded clones went down, and after one year T-cell counts and TCRbeta diversity were mostly credited to newly produced T cells. In some patients, high TCRbeta diversity at day 60 was attributed to recipient T cells and intrathymic progenitors that had survived conditioning. The apparently early recovery of alphabetaT-cell counts about two months after transplant reportedly depended on only several hundred rapidly expanded clones that came from non-depleted graft cells.

This sample's time point label indicates: day 60 (about 2 months) after transplantation. Explained via the paper, the treatment or condition label denotes: allogeneic hematopoietic cell transplantation with graft depleted of TCRalphabeta T cells and CD19 B cells. The children who served as transplant recipients had been given grafts of TCRalphabeta/CD19-depleted allogeneic hematopoietic cells. This receptor was identified in a child less than two years old who had a stem cell transplant for acute myeloid leukemia, so the T cells may come from the graft donor. Sequenced here: peripheral blood, sampled 60 days after TCRalphabeta/CD19-depleted stem cell transplant. The rearranged chain carries TRBV20-1 and TRBJ2-1, with an unclear D gene assignment. The CDR3 sequence is CSAAYNEQFF. Read as DNA, the sequence is TGCAGTGCGGCGTACAATGAGCAGTTCTTC.